Included here is one TCR beta chain sequence, with context. The antigen it binds to is not known. The CDR3, cysteine through phenylalanine, is 15 amino acids long. There is no recorded DNA. The CDR1 and CDR2 encoded by the germline V gene (reference sequence) are DFQATT and SNEGSKA. The sample belongs to a study of CXCR3-negative and CXCR3-positive naive CD8 T cells (dated 2019 in TCRdb). The study in broad terms: In total, some 140 million TRB reads were obtained, which works out to roughly 1.5 +/- 0.3 million reads per library. The diversity and physicochemical repertoire analyses included fewer than twelve donors pooled from two independent experiments. The TRBV-TRBJ cluster analysis covered naive subsets from a handful of donors and memory cells from 3 donors.

Sequencing was carried out with a NextSeq 550. The Human TCR Profiling Kit (MiLaboratory) was used to make UMI-labeled 5' RACE TRB cDNA libraries. cDNA synthesis used the entire amount of extracted RNA, and PCR amplification then used the entire amount of cDNA produced. Libraries were prepared in parallel with an identical number of PCR cycles. Turning to the authors' computational methods: About 48,000 +/- 9,800 unique UMI-labeled TRB cDNA molecules per library were extracted with MIGEC and MiXCR, with at least two reads per UMI required. An average of approximately 40,000 +/- 10,000 functional in-frame TRB CDR3 nucleotide clonotypes without stop codons was found per library. After downsampling to 5000 UMI-labeled TRB molecules per sample, diversity metrics, including normalized Shannon-Wiener and Chao1, were computed in VDJtools. VDJtools computed clonotype-size-weighted physicochemical properties of the central five CDR3 residues: interaction energy, strength, volume and Kidera factor 4. Through TCRdb reprocessing, the reads give one entry per CDR3 protein sequence; DNA is omitted. What appears here as the V and J calls and clone size reflects TCRdb's work, not the paper's. The sample table includes 45,000 to 65,000 distinct CDR3 sequences. Of the sample, 1.5% is held by the ten largest clones.

Findings and caveats that apply to the study as a whole: TRB CDR3s from CXCR3-positive naive cells showed higher hydrophobicity (lower Kidera factor 4), lower energy, and higher strength and volume indices than CXCR3-negative naive cells. Freshly isolated PBMCs were used for most assays because CXCR3 expression went down partially after cryopreservation. Both naive subsets had comparably high repertoire diversity, while memory CD8+ T cells had much lower repertoire diversity. Similar TRBV-TRBJ usage was shown by naive CXCR3-negative and CXCR3-positive cells from the same donor, whereas distinct patterns were shown by memory cells. Because surface CD5, which has been linked to self-reactivity in mice, was comparable between naive subsets, TCR interaction strength was also inferred from TRB CDR3 physicochemical properties.

Each CD8+ T cell subset was flow-sorted in triplicate, with 300,000 cells per subset placed directly into RLT lysis buffer. To keep memory contaminants out, a stringent definition of naive CD8+ T cells was applied: CD45RO-CCR7+CD27+CD95-. Peripheral blood mononuclear cells were isolated from buffy coats by standard density gradient centrifugation. Naive CXCR3-negative and CXCR3-positive CD8+ T cells were flow-sorted on a FACSAria III. Total RNA was extracted from sorted cells using an RNeasy Mini Kit. Material: naive CXCR3- CD8+ T cells from blood. In light of the paper, this sample's cell subset or site label describes: CD45RO-CCR7+CD27+CD95- naive CD8+ T cells lacking CXCR3 (TNR3-). Rearrangement joined TRBV20-1 to TRBJ2-1; there is no DNA to check the TCRdb D call of TRBD1. The receptor was derived from a human donor in good health. Some clones in this sample may be carry-over from other donors' samples. CDR3 protein: CSAPSQVVSYNEQFF.